There are many counts of the clone carrying this T cell receptor beta chain. The record originates from a study of low-dose radiotherapy and immunotherapy resistance in tumors. Study as a whole: Starting cycle 1 day 1, oral aspirin 300 mg was given daily for four cycles.

Regarding time point: before trial treatment. As their treatment, donors received nivolumab, ipilimumab, aspirin, low-dose cyclophosphamide and low-dose radiotherapy. First-strand cDNA used TRAV- and TRBV-specific primers, covering alpha and beta chains. The PCR that amplified TCRs ran for 15 to 25 cycles, relying on a constant-region primer and a V-primer adapter. From the reads, TCRdb called clonotypes with MiXCR, one entry per CDR3 protein. The sample has tens of thousands of distinct CDR3 sequences; roughly a sixth are singletons. The material was PBMCs, obtained before treatment. The sequence derives from a male donor with prostate cancer.

The CDR3, as DNA: TGCAGTGCTAGCCGGTTAGCGGGGCATGTCTTCCAAGAGACCCAGTACTTC. The encoded protein is CSASRLAGHVFQETQYF. The chain combines TRBV20-1 with TRBJ2-5, with 8 nucleotides matching TRBD2. The CDR3 is 17 residues long. J lost 1 base, V lost 3 bases, and 13 bases had no gene match. Germline V gives CDR1 DFQATT, CDR2 SNEGSKA (reference sequence).